The rows below give T cell receptor beta chains drawn from one sample of a study of T cell repertoires in ileal Crohn's disease. Sequencing was performed with immunoSEQ multiplex PCR; in TCRdb, only in-frame clones are kept and a portion is missing. The data show around 1,300 clones, with around 83% seen just once and 13% held by the top ten. The sequenced sample consisted of ileal tissue. These receptors all stem from an adult with Crohn's disease. Both conserved end residues are part of each CDR3. Fields, in order: clone size, D gene, V gene, J gene, CDR3 protein, CDR3 DNA. A D gene is named only where the DNA matches it firmly. Part of the rows lack a size; the others show once, few, many or a class for expanded clones.

once	TRBD1	TRBV7-6	TRBJ1-2	CASSLTGTGVYGYTF	TGTGCCAGCAGCTTAACGGGGACAGGGGTTTATGGCTACACCTTC
.	.	TRBV5-6	TRBJ2-7	CASSSQGSSEQYF	TGTGCCAGCAGCTCCCAGGGGAGTTCCGAGCAGTACTTC
.	.	TRBV5-4	TRBJ2-6	CASSLRMAGANVLTF	TGTGCCAGCAGCTTACGAATGGCCGGGGCCAACGTCCTGACTTTC
.	.	TRBV10-3	TRBJ1-1	CAIRRGRNTEAFF	TGTGCCATCCGGCGGGGGCGGAACACTGAAGCTTTCTTT
.	TRBD1	TRBV11-2	TRBJ2-1	CASSPNTGVWIINEQFF	TGTGCCAGCAGCCCAAATACAGGGGTCTGGATCATAAATGAGCAGTTCTTC
once	.	TRBV2	TRBJ1-6	CASTETVLASSPLHF	TGTGCCAGCACTGAGACAGTTCTGGCGTCTTCACCCCTCCACTTT
.	.	TRBV2	TRBJ2-2	CASKLEGLGNTGELFF	TGTGCCAGCAAACTGGAGGGACTGGGGAACACCGGGGAGCTGTTTTTT
.	TRBD2	TRBV5-1	TRBJ2-7	CASSPSAGGYYYEQYF	TGCGCCAGCAGCCCGTCGGCGGGAGGCTACTACTACGAGCAGTACTTC
.	.	TRBV10-2	TRBJ1-4	CASGEPTTAGYEKLFF	TGCGCCAGCGGCGAACCGACGACAGCCGGATATGAAAAACTGTTTTTT
.	TRBD2	TRBV7-6	TRBJ2-5	CASSFLAGDGQETQYF	TGTGCCAGCAGCTTTTTAGCGGGAGACGGCCAAGAGACCCAGTACTTC
.	TRBD1	TRBV30	TRBJ1-1	CAWSPQGVNTEAFF	TGTGCCTGGAGCCCACAGGGGGTGAACACTGAAGCTTTCTTT
.	.	TRBV13	TRBJ1-2	CASSLSGDGYTF	TGTGCCAGCAGCTTATCGGGGGATGGCTACACCTTC
hyperexpanded	.	TRBV10-3	TRBJ2-7	CAISESPGLYEQYF	TGTGCCATCAGTGAGTCGCCGGGTTTGTACGAGCAGTACTTC
.	TRBD2	TRBV7-6	TRBJ2-5	CASSLRVPGGLQETQYF	TGTGCCAGCAGCTTAAGGGTGCCGGGGGGGCTCCAAGAGACCCAGTACTTC
few	TRBD1	TRBV2	TRBJ1-4	CASMRRQGELVSATNEKLFF	TGTGCCAGCATGCGGCGACAGGGGGAGTTGGTCTCGGCAACTAATGAAAAACTGTTTTTT
.	TRBD2	TRBV9	TRBJ2-5	CASSPEGTSLGTQYF	TGTGCCAGCAGCCCCGAAGGGACTAGCCTTGGGACCCAGTACTTC
.	TRBD2	TRBV7-8	TRBJ2-5	CASSLVPGGLAGVEAETQYF	TGTGCCAGCAGCTTAGTACCGGGGGGACTAGCGGGAGTTGAGGCAGAGACCCAGTACTTC
.	.	TRBV7-2	TRBJ2-2	CASSPTSTGELFF	TGTGCCAGCAGCCCGACTAGCACCGGGGAGCTGTTTTTT